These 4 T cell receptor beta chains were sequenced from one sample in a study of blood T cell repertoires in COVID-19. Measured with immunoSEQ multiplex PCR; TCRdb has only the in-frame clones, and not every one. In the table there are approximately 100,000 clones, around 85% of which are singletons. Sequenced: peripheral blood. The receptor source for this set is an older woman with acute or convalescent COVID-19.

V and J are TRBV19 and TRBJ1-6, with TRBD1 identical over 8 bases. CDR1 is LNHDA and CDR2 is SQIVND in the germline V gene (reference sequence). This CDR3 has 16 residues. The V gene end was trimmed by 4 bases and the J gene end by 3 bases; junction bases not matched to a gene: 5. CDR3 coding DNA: TGTGCCAGTAGTACCCGGACAGGGAGCTATAATTCACCCCTCCACTTT. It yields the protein CASSTRTGSYNSPLHF.

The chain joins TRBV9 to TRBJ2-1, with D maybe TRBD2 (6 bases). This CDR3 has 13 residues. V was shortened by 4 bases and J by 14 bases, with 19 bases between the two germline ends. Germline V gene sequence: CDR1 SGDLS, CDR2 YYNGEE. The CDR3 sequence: CASSPTIVGRKFF. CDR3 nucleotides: TGTGCCAGCAGCCCCACTATAGTAGGGAGGAAGTTCTTC.

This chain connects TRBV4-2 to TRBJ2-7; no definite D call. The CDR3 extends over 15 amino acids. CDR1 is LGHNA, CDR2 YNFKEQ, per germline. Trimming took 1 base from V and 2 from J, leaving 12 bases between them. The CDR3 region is CASSQGLGQTYEQYF. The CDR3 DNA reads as TGTGCCAGCAGCCAAGGCTTGGGCCAAACCTACGAGCAGTACTTC.

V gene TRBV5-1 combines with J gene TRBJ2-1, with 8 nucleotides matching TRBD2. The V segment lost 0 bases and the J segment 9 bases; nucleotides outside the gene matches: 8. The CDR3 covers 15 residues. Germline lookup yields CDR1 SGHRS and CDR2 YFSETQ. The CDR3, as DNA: TGCGCCAGCAGCTTGGGCGGGGGACTAGGGATTGAGCAGTTCTTC. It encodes CASSLGGGLGIEQFF.